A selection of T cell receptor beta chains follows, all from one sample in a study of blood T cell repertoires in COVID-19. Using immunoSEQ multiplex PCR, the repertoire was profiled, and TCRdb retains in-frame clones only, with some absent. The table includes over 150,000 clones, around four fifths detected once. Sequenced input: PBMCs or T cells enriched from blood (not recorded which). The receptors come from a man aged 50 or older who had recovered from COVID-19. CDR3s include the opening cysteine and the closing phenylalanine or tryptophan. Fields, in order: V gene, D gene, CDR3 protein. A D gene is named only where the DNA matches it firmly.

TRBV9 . CASSVGTDNYGYTF
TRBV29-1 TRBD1 CSARDRGNTEAFF
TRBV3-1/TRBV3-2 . CASGTIQEKLFF
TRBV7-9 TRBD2 CASSQGWRGDFNEQFF
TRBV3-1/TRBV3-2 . CASSSWANSDSPLHF
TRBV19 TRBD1 CASRGQATNEKLFF
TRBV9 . CASSVPGSNTGELFF
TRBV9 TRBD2 CASSPNSGGALETQYF
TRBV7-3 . CASTPQGPLSGANVLTF
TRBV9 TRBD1 CASSPQGVGNEKLFF
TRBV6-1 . CASSGRQDVGDTEAFF
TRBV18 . CASEQQGRGYTF
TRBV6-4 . CASSESGVDYNEQFF
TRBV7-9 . CASSPTGSSGNTIYF
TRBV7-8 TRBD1 CASSPSGQGHVNYGYTF
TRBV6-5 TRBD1 CASLGQGKDSPLHF
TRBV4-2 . CASSQVTGLANTEAFF
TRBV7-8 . CASSPRQGGYTF
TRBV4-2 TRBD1 CASSPGTGTRVNTEAFF
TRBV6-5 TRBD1 CASSYGQGTHEQYF
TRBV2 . CASSDPGHLYF
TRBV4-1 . CASSQERQRSGNTIYF
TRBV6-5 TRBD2 CASSYRGGPYEQYF
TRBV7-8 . CASSLLRDGYTF
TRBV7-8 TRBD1 CASSLGDRGLAVGYTF
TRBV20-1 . CSARAFNEQFF
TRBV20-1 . CSASSGNEKLFF
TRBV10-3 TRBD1 CAIRGGQGKNYEQYF
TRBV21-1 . CASSKPFWRGPNQPQHF
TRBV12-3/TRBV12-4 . CASSFLLNTEAFF
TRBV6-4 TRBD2 CASSPLAGTNTGELFF
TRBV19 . CASSSESNQPQHF